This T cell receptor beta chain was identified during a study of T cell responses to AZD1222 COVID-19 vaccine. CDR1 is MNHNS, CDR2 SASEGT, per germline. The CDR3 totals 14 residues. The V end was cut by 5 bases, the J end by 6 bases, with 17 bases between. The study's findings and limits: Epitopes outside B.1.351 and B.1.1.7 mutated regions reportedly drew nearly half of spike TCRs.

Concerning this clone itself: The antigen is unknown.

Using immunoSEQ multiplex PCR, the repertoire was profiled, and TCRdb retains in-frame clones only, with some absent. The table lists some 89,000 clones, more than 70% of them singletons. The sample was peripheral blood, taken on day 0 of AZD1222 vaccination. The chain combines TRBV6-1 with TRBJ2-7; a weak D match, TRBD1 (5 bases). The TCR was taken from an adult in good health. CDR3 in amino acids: CASSHQGSLGEQYF. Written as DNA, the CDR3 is TGTGCCAGCAGTCACCAGGGAAGTCTGGGCGAGCAGTACTTC.